The clone carrying this TCR beta chain was seen repeatedly, ten times or more. Its antigen is still unknown. T cells were expanded from blood mononuclear cells for 2 to 3 days with anti-CD3 OKT3 or CD3/CD28 beads. Each coculture: approximately 50,000 target cells, approximately 50,000 normal T cells, bispecific antibody. This specimen belongs to a study of beta chain bispecific antibodies for T cell cancers. Unique molecular identifier barcodes measured each clonotype's abundance. TCRdb processed the 5' RACE reads anew with MiXCR; each CDR3 protein has one entry. Of some 20,000 distinct CDR3 sequences detected, about 2.7% appear once; the ten largest clones hold 30% to 35%. The CDR3 sequence is 9 residues long. V was shortened by 5 bases and J by 4 bases, with 2 bases between the two germline ends. Germline V lookup: CDR1 SQVTM, CDR2 ANQGSEA. Study-wide points: The leukemia cells, rather than normal T cells, gave most of the targeted TRBV signal.

The sample was healthy donor T cells cultured with leukemia cells. The origin of this receptor is a human donor in good health. Some clones in this sample may be carry-over from other donors' samples. This chain uses TRBV29-1 with TRBJ1-1; D is uncertain. Here the CDR3 DNA reads TGCAGCGTTCTCACTGAAGCTTTCTTT. Residues: CSVLTEAFF. The whole variable domain, filled in from reference TRBV29-1 and TRBJ1-1, reads SAVISQKPSRDICQRGTSLTIQCQVDSQVTMMFWYRQQPGQSLTLIATANQGSEATYESGFVIDKFPISRPNLTFSTLTVSNMSPEDSSIYLCSVLTEAFFGQGTRLTVV.